This T cell receptor (beta chain) was captured in a study of blood T cell repertoires in COVID-19. Background on the study: Acute and convalescent COVID-19 specimens originated in the United States, Italy and Spain. From T cells, B-cell-depleted T cells, or PBMCs came the material, which was cDNA or gDNA.

This CDR3 has 16 residues. The germline V gene encodes CDR1 SEHNR and CDR2 FQNEAQ (reference sequence). V trimming: 4 bases; J trimming: 9 bases; junction bases outside the gene matches: 16. In the study's own analysis: Reference gene primer amplification in the assay estimated nucleated cell counts. Assay: immunoSEQ multiplex PCR; the TCRdb copy retains only in-frame clones and omits some. D and trimming come from the DNA, and the V and J calls and clone size come from that table. The sample contains 200,000 to 250,000 clones, approximately 80% of which appear only once. This TCR derives from a human donor in a cohort sampled during active COVID-19. The sequenced sample consisted of peripheral blood. The rearrangement joins TRBV7-9 to TRBJ2-7; 9 positions agree with TRBD2. The CDR3 spells CASSSRREGRKFRQYF. CDR3 coding DNA: TGTGCCAGCAGCTCACGGCGGGAGGGCCGGAAATTCCGGCAGTACTTC. The full variable domain, completed using reference TRBV7-9 and TRBJ2-7, is DTGVSQNPRHKITKRGQNVTFRCDPISEHNRLYWYRQTLGQGPEFLTYFQNEAQLEKSRLLSDRFSAERPKGSFSTLEIQRTEQGDSAMYLCASSSRREGRKFRQYFGPGTRLTVT.